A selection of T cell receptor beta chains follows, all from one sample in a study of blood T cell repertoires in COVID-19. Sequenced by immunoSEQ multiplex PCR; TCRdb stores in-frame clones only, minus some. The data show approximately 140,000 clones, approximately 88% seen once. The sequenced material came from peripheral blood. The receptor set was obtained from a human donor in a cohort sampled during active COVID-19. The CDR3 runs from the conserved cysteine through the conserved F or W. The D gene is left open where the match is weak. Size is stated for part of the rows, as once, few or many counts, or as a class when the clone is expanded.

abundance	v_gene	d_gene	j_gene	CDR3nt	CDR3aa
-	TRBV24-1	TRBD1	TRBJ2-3	TGTGCCACCAGTGAGGGGACAGGGGGCCGCACAGATACGCAGTATTTT	CATSEGTGGRTDTQYF
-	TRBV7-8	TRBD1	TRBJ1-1	TGTGCCAGCAGCCCTCGGGACAGAGGAGGCCCGCTTCCGAACACTGAAGCTTTCTTT	CASSPRDRGGPLPNTEAFF
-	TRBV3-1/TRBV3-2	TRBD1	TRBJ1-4	TGTGCCAGCAGCCCTGGACAGGCGTCGGCTAATGAAAAACTGTTTTTT	CASSPGQASANEKLFF
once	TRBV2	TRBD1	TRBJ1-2	TGTGCCAGCCCCGGGACAGGGGGATATGGCTACACCTTC	CASPGTGGYGYTF
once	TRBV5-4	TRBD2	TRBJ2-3	TGTGCCAGCAGCTTGACTAGACTAGCGGGCCCAGATACGCAGTATTTT	CASSLTRLAGPDTQYF
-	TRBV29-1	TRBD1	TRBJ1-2	TGCAGCGTCCGGGACAGGGAGGGCTATGGCTACACCTTC	CSVRDREGYGYTF
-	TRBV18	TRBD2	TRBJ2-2	TGTGCCAGCTCACCATCCGGGAGGGCCGGGGAGCTGTTTTTT	CASSPSGRAGELFF
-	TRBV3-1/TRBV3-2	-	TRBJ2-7	TGTGCCAGCAGCCCCATCAACAGTTACGAGCAGTACTTC	CASSPINSYEQYF
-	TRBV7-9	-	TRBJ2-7	TGTGCCAGCAGCTTGGAGTACGAGCAGTACTTC	CASSLEYEQYF
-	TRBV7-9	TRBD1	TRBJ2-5	TGTGCCAGCAGCTCTATCCCAGACAGGGAGAGGGAGACCCAGTACTTC	CASSSIPDRERETQYF
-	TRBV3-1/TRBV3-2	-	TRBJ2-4	TGTGCCAGCAGCCAAGATGGGATCGGGGGAGCCAAAAACATTCAGTACTTC	CASSQDGIGGAKNIQYF
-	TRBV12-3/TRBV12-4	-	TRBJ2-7	TGTGCCAGCAGCTTCCTGACAGGCTACGAGCAGTACTTC	CASSFLTGYEQYF
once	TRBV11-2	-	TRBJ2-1	TGTGCCAGCAGCTTGGAGGGAGGATCCTACAATGAGCAGTTCTTC	CASSLEGGSYNEQFF
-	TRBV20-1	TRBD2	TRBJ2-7	TGCAGTGCTAGTCAGCCTAGCGGGGTTGGCGAGCAGTACTTC	CSASQPSGVGEQYF
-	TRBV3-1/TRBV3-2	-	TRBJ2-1	TGTGCCAGCAGCCAAGCAGGGGCTAGCAGGAATGAGCAGTTCTTC	CASSQAGASRNEQFF
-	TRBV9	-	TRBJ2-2	TGTGCCAGCAGCGAGGGGGATTTGAGGGCCGGGGAGCTGTTTTTT	CASSEGDLRAGELFF
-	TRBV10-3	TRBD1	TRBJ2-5	TGTGCCATCAGTGAGAGAGGGACAGGGTACGAGACCCAGTACTTC	CAISERGTGYETQYF
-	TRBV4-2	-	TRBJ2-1	TGTGCCAGCAGCCAAGTCGGCAATGAGCAGTTCTTC	CASSQVGNEQFF
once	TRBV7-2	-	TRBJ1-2	TGTGCCAGCAGCTTAGCGCATGGCCGGTCAGGTGGCTACACCTTC	CASSLAHGRSGGYTF
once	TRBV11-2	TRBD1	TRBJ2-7	TGTGCCAGCAGCCTCGCCGGGACAGGGTCCTACGAGCAGTACTTC	CASSLAGTGSYEQYF
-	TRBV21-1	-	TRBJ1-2	TGTGCCAGCAGCAATTCCGGGACAGGGGGCGCGGGGTATGGCTACACCTTC	CASSNSGTGGAGYGYTF
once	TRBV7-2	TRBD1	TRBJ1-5	TGTGCCAGCAGCTACAGGGGACCTAAGCAGCCCCAGCATTTT	CASSYRGPKQPQHF
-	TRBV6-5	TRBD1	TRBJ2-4	TGTGCCTCAACAGGGGCCGCGGGTATTCAGTACTTC	CASTGAAGIQYF
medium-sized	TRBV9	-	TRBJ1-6	TGTGCCAGCAGCGTAGATCGGCGGGGTCCCCTCCACTTT	CASSVDRRGPLHF
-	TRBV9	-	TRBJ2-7	TGTGCCAGCAGCGTTCGGGGGGCAGGCGAGCAGTACTTC	CASSVRGAGEQYF
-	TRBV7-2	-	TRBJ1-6	TGTGCCAGCAGTATAGGGGAACATAATTCACCCCTCCACTTT	CASSIGEHNSPLHF
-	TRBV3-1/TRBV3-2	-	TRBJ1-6	TGTGCCAGCAGCCCTAGCCCAGGAGATAGTGCAGCGACCCTCCACTTT	CASSPSPGDSAATLHF
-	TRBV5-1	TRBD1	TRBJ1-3	TGCGCCAGCAGCTTGGGAGGGACAGCCCTTGGAAACACCATATATTTT	CASSLGGTALGNTIYF
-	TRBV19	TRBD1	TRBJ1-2	TGTGCCAGTACCCCCCAGGGGACAGATTACGGCTACACCTTC	CASTPQGTDYGYTF
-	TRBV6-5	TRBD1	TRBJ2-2	TGTGCCAGCAGCGGACAGGCCAACACCGGGGAGCTGTTTTTT	CASSGQANTGELFF
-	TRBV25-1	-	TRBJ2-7	TGTGCCAGCAGTCCCCGAGAATACGAGCAGTACTTC	CASSPREYEQYF
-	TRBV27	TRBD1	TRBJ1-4	TGTGCCAGCAGTGGGACAGGGGCAACTAATGAAAAACTGTTTTTT	CASSGTGATNEKLFF
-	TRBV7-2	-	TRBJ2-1	TGTGCCAGCAGCTTTCGGGGGGCCCAGATGGGTGAGCAGTTCTTC	CASSFRGAQMGEQFF
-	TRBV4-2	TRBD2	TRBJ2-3	TGTGCCAGCAGCCAACGTGGGGGGGGGATTTTAACAGATACGCAGTATTTT	CASSQRGGGILTDTQYF
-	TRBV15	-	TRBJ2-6	TGTGCCACCAGCAGAGATTCAGGGGCCAACGTCCTGACTTTC	CATSRDSGANVLTF
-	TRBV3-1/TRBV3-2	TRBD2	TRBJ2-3	TGTGCCAGCAGCCAACATACTAGCGGGGGAACAGATACGCAGTATTTT	CASSQHTSGGTDTQYF
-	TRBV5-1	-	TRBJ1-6	TGCGCCAGCAGCCCAGGCAGCTCCTATAATTCACCCCTCCACTTT	CASSPGSSYNSPLHF
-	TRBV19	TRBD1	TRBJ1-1	TGTGCCAGTAGTTTACAGGGGGTAAGGGCTGAAGCTTTCTTT	CASSLQGVRAEAFF
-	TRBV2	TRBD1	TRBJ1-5	TGTGCCAGCAGTGCCGACAGGGGCGGGAGCAATCAGCCCCAGCATTTT	CASSADRGGSNQPQHF
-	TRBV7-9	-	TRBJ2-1	TGTGCCAGCAGCTTAGTTGGGGAGAACTCCTACAATGAGCAGTTCTTC	CASSLVGENSYNEQFF
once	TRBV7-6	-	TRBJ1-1	TGTGCCAGCAGCTTTGCCAGTCTCAGGAACACTGAAGCTTTCTTT	CASSFASLRNTEAFF
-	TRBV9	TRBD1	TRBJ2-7	TGTGCCAGCAGCGCTACAGGGGGTTATTCCTACGAGCAGTACTTC	CASSATGGYSYEQYF
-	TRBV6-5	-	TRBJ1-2	TGTGCCAGCAAGGGGGGGCCAGGGAATGGCTACACCTTC	CASKGGPGNGYTF
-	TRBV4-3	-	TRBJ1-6	TGCGCCAGCAGCCAAGATCCCAACCTAGGGGCCTATAATTCACCCCTCCACTTT	CASSQDPNLGAYNSPLHF
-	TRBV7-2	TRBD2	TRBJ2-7	TGTGCCAGCAGCTTACGCGGGGGGGGTAACTACGAGCAGTACTTC	CASSLRGGGNYEQYF
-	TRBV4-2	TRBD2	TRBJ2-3	TGTGCCAGCAGCCAAAGCATGGGGGGGATGGATACGCAGTATTTT	CASSQSMGGMDTQYF
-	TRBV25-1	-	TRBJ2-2	TGTGCCAGCAGTGAATATCCCCAATACACCGGGGAGCTGTTTTTT	CASSEYPQYTGELFF
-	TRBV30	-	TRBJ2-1	TGTGCCTGGAGTAGGGCAGGGGTGAAGGGTGAGCAGTTCTTC	CAWSRAGVKGEQFF
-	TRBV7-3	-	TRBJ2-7	TGTGCCAGCAGCTTAGGGGGAGGGGGCTCCTACGAGCAGTACTTC	CASSLGGGGSYEQYF
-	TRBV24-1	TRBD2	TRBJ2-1	TGTGCCACCAGTGGAATTCTAGCGGGAGGCAATGAGCAGTTCTTC	CATSGILAGGNEQFF
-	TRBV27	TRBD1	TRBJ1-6	TGTGCCAGCAGTTTGGACAGGGTTGGAGTTGATTCACCCCTCCACTTT	CASSLDRVGVDSPLHF
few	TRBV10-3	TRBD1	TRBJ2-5	TGTGCCATCATGACGGGACAGGGGGGGACCCAGTACTTC	CAIMTGQGGTQYF
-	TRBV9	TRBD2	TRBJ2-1	TGTGCCAGCAGCCTCCAACCACGGGGGGTAGGTAATGAGCAGTTCTTC	CASSLQPRGVGNEQFF
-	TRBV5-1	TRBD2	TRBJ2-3	TGCGCCAGCAGCCCCCTCGGACTAGCGGGGGGGCATGGCACAGATACGCAGTATTTT	CASSPLGLAGGHGTDTQYF
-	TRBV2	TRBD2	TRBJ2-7	TGTGCCAGCAGTGTGCGGGGGTCCTCGGACGAGCAGTACTTC	CASSVRGSSDEQYF
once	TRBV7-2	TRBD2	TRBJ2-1	TGTGCCAGCAGCTTTAGCGGGGGGGCGGCTGAGCAGTTCTTC	CASSFSGGAAEQFF
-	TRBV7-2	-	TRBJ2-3	TGTGCCAGCAGCTTCCCAGGAGATACGCAGTATTTT	CASSFPGDTQYF